The TCR beta chain described here comes from a study of cytomegalovirus exposure and HLA in healthy donors. For the study at large: Previous work identified roughly 110 million unique TCR beta sequences from around 200 million T cells. Within an early data release were about 85 million unique TCRs drawn from HLA-typed donors.

The study, taken as a whole, reports: Only CMV serostatus was available as immune exposure information. Of the V segments, some could not be distinguished, including TRBV6-2 and TRBV6-3, and were excluded.

The ends were cut back, 4 bases at V and 2 bases at J, with 6 bases in the middle. Germline V CDR1 and CDR2: MGHDK, SYGVNS. The CDR3 sequence is 13 residues long. In the PCR, 60 Vbeta and 13 Jbeta primers were used. TCRdb's copy holds only in-frame clones and misses some; the assay was immunoSEQ multiplex PCR. Counted here are 140,000 to 150,000 clones, 65% to 85% occurring once; the ten biggest clones make up over 6.5%. As regards this clone: Its antigen is undetermined.

This clonotype was obtained from a man aged 25 to 40 in good health and CMV-seronegative. This chain connects TRBV25-1 to TRBJ2-1; D is uncertain. The sample taken for sequencing was PBMCs. Here the CDR3 reads CASSGRAYNEQFF. In DNA form, the CDR3 reads TGTGCCAGCAGTGGGAGAGCCTACAATGAGCAGTTCTTC. Using reference TRBV25-1 and TRBJ2-1 for the parts outside the CDR3, the full variable domain is EADIYQTPRYLVIGTGKKITLECSQTMGHDKMYWYQQDPGMELHLIHYSYGVNSTEKGDLSSESTVSRIRTEHFPLTLESARPSHTSQYLCASSGRAYNEQFFGPGTRLTVL.